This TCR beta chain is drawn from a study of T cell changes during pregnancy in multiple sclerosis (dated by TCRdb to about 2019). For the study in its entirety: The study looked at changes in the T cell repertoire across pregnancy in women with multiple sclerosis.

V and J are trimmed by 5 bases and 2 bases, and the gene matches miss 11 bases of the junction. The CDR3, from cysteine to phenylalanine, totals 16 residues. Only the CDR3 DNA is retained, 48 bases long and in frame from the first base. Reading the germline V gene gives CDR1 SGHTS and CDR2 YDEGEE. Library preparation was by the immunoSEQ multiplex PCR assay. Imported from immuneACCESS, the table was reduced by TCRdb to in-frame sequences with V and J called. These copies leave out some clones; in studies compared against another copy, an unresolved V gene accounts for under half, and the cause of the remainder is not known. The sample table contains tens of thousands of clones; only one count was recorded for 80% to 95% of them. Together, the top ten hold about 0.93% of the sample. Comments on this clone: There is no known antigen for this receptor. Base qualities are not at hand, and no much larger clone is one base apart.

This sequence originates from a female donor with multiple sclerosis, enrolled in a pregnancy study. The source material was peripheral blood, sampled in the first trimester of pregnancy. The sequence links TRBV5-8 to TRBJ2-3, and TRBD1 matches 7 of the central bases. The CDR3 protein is CASRGIDRAFTDTQYF. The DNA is TGTGCCAGCAGGGGAATAGACAGGGCTTTCACAGATACGCAGTATTTT.